This T cell receptor beta chain is drawn from a study of blood T cell repertoires in COVID-19. Those enrolled, adults aged roughly 18 to 95 years, came from roughly 22 US areas. Two negative PCRs, clearance, or symptom resolution characterized the recovered Cohort 3 donors. The protocol was immunoSEQ multiplex PCR, while the TCRdb copy is restricted to in-frame clones and leaves out a portion. The sample has approximately 280,000 clones; roughly 86% are singletons. This clone was counted a few times. This receptor was taken from a woman younger than 35 who had recovered from COVID-19. The sample consisted of PBMCs or T cells enriched from blood (not recorded which).

The CDR3 spells CANSGGRADTQYF. CDR3 in DNA: TGTGCCAACTCGGGGGGGCGCGCAGATACGCAGTATTTT. The chain recombines TRBV6-5 with TRBJ2-3; TRBD2 matches 8 bases. The CDR3 is 13 amino acids. Germline V lookup: CDR1 MNHEY, CDR2 SVGAGI. V lost 10 bases and J lost 4; bases outside the gene matches: 7.